The clone carrying this TCR beta chain was seen only a few times. The sample is drawn from a study of blood T cell repertoires in COVID-19. The wider study: The samples span acute and convalescent COVID-19 from the United States, Italy and Spain.

The protocol was immunoSEQ multiplex PCR, while the TCRdb copy is restricted to in-frame clones and leaves out a portion. This table has some 58,000 clones, roughly four fifths appearing once. Between the trimmed V and J ends, which lost 1 base and 4 bases, there was a span of 8 bases. The germline gives CDR1 SGHKS, CDR2 YYEKEE (reference sequence). This CDR3 has 14 residues. The chain has TRBV5-5 and TRBJ2-2; D gene unclear. The TCR sequence derives from a man between 60 and 70 years old with COVID-19, enrolled during active disease. Material: peripheral blood. DNA of the CDR3: TGTGCCAGCAGCTTGCTTAGCTTCACCGGGGAGCTGTTTTTT. It is translated as CASSLLSFTGELFF.